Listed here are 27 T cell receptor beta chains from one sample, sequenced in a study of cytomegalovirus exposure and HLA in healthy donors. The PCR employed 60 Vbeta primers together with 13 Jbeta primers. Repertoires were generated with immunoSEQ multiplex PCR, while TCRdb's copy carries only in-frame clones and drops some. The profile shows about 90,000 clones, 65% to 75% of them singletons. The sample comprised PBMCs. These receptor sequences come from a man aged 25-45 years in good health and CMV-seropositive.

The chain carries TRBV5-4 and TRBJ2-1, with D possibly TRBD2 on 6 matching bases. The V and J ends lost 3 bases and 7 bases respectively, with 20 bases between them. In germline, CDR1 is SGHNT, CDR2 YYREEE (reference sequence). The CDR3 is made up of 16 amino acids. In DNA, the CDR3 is TGTGCCAGCAGCTCCCTGGCGGGAAGTAAGGAAAATGAGCAGTTCTTC. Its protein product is CASSSLAGSKENEQFF.

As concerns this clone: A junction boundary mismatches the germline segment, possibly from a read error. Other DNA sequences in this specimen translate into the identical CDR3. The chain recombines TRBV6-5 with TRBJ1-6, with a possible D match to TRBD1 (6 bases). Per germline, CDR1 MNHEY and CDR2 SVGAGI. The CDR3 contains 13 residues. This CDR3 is CASNGQLNSPLHF. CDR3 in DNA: TGTGCCAGTAATGGACAGTTGAACTCACCCCTCCACTTC.

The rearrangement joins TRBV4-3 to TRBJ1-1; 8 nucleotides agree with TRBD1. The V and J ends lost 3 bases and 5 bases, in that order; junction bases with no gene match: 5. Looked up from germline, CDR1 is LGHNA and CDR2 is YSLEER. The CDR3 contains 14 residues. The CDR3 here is CASSQTGAGTEAFF. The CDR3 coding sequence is TGCGCCAGCAGCCAGACAGGGGCGGGAACTGAAGCTTTCTTT.

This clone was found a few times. CDR3 DNA: TGTGCCAGTAACCGACAGGGGAGGGGCACTGAAGCTTTCTTT. Encoded protein: CASNRQGRGTEAFF. The chain combines TRBV5-4 with TRBJ1-1; 8 bases map to TRBD1. With 8 bases clipped from V and 4 bases from J, the junction kept 10 bases outside the gene matches. The germline V gene encodes CDR1 SGHNT and CDR2 YYREEE (reference sequence). CDR3 size: 14 residues. The variable domain in full, with the rest retrieved from reference TRBV5-4 and TRBJ1-1, is ETGVTQSPTHLIKTRGQQVTLRCSSQSGHNTVSWYQQALGQGPQFIFQYYREEENGRGNFPPRFSGLQFPNYSSELNVNALELDDSALYLCASNRQGRGTEAFFGQGTRLTVV.

CDR3 nucleotide sequence: TGTGCCAGCAGCCCCGACAGGGGGGACTATGGCTACACCTTC. This translates into CASSPDRGDYGYTF. V and J are TRBV5-6 and TRBJ1-2, with 9 bases aligning to TRBD1. This CDR3 is 14 amino acids long. Germline V gene lookup returns CDR1 SGHDT and CDR2 YYEEEE. The trim removed 4 bases at V and 3 bases at J, leaving 4 bases unmatched. The complete variable domain, with remaining parts taken from reference TRBV5-6 and TRBJ1-2, reads DAGVTQSPTHLIKTRGQQVTLRCSPKSGHDTVSWYQQALGQGPQFIFQYYEEEERQRGNFPDRFSGHQFPNYSSELNVNALLLGDSALYLCASSPDRGDYGYTFGSGTRLTVV.

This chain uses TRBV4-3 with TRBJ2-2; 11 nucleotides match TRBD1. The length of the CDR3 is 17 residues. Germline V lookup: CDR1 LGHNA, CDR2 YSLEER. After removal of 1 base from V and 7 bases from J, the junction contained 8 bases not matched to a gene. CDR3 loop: CASSQVAWTGGYGELFF. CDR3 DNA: TGCGCCAGCAGCCAAGTGGCTTGGACAGGGGGCTACGGGGAGCTGTTTTTT.

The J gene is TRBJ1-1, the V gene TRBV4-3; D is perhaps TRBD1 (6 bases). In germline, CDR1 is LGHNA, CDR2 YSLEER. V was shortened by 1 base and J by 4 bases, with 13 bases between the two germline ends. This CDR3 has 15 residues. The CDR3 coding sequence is TGCGCCAGCAGCCAAGGGGCAGGGGTCGTCACTGAAGCTTTCTTT. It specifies CASSQGAGVVTEAFF.

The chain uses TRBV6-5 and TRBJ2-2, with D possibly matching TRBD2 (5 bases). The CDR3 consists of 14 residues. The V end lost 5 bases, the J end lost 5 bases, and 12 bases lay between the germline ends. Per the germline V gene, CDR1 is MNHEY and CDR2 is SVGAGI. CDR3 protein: CASSPFWETGELFF. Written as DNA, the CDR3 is TGTGCCAGCAGTCCATTTTGGGAGACCGGGGAGCTGTTTTTT.

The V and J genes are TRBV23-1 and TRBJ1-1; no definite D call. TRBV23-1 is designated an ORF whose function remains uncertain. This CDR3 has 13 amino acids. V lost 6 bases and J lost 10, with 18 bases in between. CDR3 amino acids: CASSQDRARVAFF. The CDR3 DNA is TGCGCCAGCAGCCAGGACCGGGCGCGGGTAGCTTTCTTT.

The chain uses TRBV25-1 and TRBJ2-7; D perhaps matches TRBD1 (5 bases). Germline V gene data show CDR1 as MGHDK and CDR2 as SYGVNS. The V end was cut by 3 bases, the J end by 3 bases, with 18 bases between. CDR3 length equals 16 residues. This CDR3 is CASSDRPGQSYYEQYF. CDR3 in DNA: TGTGCCAGCAGTGACCGGCCAGGGCAGTCCTACTACGAGCAGTACTTC.

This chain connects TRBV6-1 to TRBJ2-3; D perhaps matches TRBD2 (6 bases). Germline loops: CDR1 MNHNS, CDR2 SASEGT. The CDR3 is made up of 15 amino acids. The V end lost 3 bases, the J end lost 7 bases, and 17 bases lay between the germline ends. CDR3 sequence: CASSERERARNTQYF. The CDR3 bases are TGTGCCAGCAGTGAGCGAGAGCGGGCGAGGAATACGCAGTATTTT.

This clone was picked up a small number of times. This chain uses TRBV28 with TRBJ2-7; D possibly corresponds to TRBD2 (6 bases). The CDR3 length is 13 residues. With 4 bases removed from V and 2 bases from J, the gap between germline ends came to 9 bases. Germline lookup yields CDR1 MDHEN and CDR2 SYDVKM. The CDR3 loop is CASSWGLPYEQYF. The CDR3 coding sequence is TGTGCCAGCAGTTGGGGACTCCCCTACGAGCAGTACTTC.

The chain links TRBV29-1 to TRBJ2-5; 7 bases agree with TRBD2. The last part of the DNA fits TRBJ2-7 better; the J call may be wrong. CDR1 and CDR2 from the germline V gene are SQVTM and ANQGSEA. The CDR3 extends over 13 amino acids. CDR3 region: CSVLSGASYEQYF. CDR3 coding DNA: TGCAGCGTTCTGAGCGGGGCCTCCTACGAGCAGTACTTC.

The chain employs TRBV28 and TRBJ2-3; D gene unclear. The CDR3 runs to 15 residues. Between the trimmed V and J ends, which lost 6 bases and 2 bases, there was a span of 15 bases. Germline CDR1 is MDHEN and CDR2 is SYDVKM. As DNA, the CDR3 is TGTGCCAGCAGGATCGAATCAGATGTCACAGATACGCAGTATTTT. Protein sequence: CASRIESDVTDTQYF.

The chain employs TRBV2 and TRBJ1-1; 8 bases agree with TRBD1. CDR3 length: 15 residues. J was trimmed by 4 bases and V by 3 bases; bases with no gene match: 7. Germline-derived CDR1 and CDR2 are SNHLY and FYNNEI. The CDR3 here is CASSEGWTGTTEAFF. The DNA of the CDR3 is TGTGCCAGCAGTGAGGGTTGGACAGGGACCACTGAAGCTTTCTTT.

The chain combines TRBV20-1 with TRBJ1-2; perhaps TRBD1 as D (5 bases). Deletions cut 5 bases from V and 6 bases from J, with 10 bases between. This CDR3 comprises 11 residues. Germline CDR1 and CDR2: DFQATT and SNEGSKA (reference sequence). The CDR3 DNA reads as TGCAGTGCTGGGGGACTGAATGGCTACACCTTC. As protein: CSAGGLNGYTF.

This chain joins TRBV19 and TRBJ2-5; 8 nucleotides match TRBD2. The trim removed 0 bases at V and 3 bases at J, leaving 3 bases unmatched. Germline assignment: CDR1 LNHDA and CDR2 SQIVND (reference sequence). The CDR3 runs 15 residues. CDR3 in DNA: TGTGCCAGTAGTATAGATGCGGGACTAGAAGAGACCCAGTACTTC. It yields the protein CASSIDAGLEETQYF. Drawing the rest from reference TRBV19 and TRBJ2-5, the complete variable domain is DGGITQSPKYLFRKEGQNVTLSCEQNLNHDAMYWYRQDPGQGLRLIYYSQIVNDFQKGDIAEGYSVSREKKESFPLTVTSAQKNPTAFYLCASSIDAGLEETQYFGPGTRLLVL.

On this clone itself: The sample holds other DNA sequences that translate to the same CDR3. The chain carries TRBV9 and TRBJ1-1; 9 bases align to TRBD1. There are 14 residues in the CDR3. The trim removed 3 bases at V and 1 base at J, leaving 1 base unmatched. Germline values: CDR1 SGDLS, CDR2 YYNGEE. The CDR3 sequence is CASSAGQGNTEAFF. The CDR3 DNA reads TGTGCCAGCAGCGCGGGACAGGGGAACACTGAAGCTTTCTTT. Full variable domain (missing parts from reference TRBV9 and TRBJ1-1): DSGVTQTPKHLITATGQRVTLRCSPRSGDLSVYWYQQSLDQGLQFLIQYYNGEERAKGNILERFSAQQFPDLHSELNLSSLELGDSALYFCASSAGQGNTEAFFGQGTRLTVV.

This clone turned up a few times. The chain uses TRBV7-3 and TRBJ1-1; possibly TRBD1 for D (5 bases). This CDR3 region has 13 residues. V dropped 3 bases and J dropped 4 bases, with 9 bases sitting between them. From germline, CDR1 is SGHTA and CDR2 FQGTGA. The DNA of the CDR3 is TGTGCCAGCAGCTTCGGGGGTGGCACTGAAGCTTTCTTT. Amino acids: CASSFGGGTEAFF.

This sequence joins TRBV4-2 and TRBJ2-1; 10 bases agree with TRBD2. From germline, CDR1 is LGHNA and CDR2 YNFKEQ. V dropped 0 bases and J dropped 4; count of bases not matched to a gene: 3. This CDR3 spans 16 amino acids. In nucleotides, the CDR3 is TGTGCCAGCAGCCAAGATCGGACTAGCGGATACAATGAGCAGTTCTTC. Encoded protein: CASSQDRTSGYNEQFF.

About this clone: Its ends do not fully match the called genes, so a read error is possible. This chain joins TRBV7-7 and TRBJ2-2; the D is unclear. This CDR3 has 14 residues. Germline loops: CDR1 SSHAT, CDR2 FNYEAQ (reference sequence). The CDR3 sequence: CASSYRVNTGELFF. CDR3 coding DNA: TGTGCTAGCAGCTACCGAGTTAACACCGGGGAGCTGTTTTTT.

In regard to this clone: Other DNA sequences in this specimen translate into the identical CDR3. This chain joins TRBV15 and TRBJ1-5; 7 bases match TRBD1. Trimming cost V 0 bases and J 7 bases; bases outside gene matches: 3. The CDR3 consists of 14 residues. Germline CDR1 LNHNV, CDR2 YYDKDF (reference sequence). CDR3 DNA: TGTGCCACCAGCAGAGACAGGGGGGACCAGCCCCAGCATTTT. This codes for CATSRDRGDQPQHF.

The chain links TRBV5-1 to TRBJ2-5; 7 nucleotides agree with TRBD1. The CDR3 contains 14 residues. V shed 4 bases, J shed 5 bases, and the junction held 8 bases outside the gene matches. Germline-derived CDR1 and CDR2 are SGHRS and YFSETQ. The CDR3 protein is CASSQGQREETQYF. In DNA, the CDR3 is TGCGCCAGCAGCCAGGGACAGCGTGAGGAGACCCAGTACTTC.

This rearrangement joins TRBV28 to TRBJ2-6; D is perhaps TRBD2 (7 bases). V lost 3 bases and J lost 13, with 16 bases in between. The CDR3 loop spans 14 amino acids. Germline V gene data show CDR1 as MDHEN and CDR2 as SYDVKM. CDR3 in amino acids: CASSFSRGARVLTF. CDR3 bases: TGTGCCAGCAGTTTCTCCCGGGGGGCTCGGGTCCTGACTTTC.

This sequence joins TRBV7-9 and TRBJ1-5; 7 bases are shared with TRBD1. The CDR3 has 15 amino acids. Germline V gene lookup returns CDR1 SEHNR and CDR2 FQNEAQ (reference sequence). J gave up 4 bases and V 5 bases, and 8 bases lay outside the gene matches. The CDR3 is CASSLGTVENQPQHF. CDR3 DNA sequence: TGTGCCAGCAGCCTCGGGACAGTTGAAAATCAGCCCCAGCATTTT.

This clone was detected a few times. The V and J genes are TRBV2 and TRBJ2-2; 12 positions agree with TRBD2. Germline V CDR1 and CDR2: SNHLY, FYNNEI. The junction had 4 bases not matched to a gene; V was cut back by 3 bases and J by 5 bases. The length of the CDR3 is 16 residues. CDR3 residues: CASSELAGGGTGELFF. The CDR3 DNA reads TGTGCCAGCAGTGAGCTAGCGGGAGGGGGGACCGGGGAGCTGTTTTTT.

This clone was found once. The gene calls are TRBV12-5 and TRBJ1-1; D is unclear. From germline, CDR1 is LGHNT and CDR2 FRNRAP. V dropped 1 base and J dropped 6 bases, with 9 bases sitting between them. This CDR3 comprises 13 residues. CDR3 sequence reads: CASGLDPSSEAFF. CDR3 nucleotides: TGTGCTAGTGGTTTGGATCCCTCTTCTGAAGCTTTCTTT.